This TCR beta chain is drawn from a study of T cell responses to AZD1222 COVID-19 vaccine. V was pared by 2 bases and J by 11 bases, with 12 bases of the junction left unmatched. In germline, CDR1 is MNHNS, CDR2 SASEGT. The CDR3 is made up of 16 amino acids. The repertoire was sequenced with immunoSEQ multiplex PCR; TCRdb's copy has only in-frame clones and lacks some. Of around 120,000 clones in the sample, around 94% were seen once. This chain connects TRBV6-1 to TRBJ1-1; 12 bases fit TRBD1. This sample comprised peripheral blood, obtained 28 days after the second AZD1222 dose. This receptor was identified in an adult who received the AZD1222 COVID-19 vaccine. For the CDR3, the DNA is TGTGCCAGCAGTGAAATGAGTTTCGGGACAGGGGGCGCGGCTTTCTTT. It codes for CASSEMSFGTGGAAFF.